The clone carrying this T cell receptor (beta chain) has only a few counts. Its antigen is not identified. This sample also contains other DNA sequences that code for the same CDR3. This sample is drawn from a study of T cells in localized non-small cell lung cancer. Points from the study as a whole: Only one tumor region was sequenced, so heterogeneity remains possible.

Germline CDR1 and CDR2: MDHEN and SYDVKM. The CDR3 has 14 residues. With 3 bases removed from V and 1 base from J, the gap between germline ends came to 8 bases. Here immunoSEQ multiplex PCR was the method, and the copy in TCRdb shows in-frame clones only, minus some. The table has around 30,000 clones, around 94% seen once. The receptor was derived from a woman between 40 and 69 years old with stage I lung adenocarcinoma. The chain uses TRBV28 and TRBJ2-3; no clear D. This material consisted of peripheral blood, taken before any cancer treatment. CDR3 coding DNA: TGTGCCAGCAGTTTCTTGTCTGGCACAGATACGCAGTATTTT. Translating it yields CASSFLSGTDTQYF.